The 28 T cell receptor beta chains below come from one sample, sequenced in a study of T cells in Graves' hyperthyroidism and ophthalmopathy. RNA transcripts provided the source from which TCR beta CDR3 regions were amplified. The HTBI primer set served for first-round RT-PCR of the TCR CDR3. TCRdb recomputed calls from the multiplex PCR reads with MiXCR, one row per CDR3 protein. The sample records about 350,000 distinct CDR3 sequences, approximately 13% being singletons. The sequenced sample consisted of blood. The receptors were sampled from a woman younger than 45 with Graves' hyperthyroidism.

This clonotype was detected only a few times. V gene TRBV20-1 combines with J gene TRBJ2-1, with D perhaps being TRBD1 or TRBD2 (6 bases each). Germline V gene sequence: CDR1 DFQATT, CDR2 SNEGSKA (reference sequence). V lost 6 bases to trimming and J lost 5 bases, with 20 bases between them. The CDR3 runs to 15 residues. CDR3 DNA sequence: TGCAGTGCAACGGGGAGGCAGGGGATGAACAATGAGCAGTTCTTC. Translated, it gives CSATGRQGMNNEQFF.

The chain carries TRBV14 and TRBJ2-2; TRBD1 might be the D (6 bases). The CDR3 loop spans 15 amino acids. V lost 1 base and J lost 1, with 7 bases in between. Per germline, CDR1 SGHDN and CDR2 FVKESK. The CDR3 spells CASSQAQGNTGELFF. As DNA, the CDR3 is TGTGCCAGCAGCCAAGCACAGGGGAACACCGGGGAGCTGTTTTTT.

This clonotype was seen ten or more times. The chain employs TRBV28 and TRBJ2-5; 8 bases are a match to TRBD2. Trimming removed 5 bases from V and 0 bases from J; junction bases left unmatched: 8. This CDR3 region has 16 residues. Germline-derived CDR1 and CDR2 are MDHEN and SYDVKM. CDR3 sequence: CASSATGLGYQETQYF. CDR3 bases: TGTGCCAGCAGTGCCACGGGACTAGGGTACCAAGAGACCCAGTACTTC.

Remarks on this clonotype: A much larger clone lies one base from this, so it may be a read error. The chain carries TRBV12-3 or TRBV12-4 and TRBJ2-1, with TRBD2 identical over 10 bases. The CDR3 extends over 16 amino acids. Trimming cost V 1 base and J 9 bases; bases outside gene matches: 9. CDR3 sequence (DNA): TGTGCCAGCAGTTTAGTGGCTAGCGGGAGTTTAGGTGAGCAGTTCTTC. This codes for CASSLVASGSLGEQFF.

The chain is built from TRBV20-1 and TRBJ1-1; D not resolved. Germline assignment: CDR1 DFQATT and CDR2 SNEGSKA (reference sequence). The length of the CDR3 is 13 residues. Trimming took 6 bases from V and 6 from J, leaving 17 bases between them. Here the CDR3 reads CSAPKAGSAEAFF. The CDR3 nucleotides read TGCAGTGCCCCAAAAGCAGGTAGCGCTGAAGCTTTCTTT.

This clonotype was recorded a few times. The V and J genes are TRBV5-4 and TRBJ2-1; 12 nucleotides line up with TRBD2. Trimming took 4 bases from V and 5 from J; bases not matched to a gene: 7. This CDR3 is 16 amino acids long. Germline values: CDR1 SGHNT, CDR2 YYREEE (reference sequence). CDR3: CASSRGRTSGDNEQFF. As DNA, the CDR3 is TGTGCCAGCAGCCGCGGCCGGACTAGCGGGGACAATGAGCAGTTCTTC.

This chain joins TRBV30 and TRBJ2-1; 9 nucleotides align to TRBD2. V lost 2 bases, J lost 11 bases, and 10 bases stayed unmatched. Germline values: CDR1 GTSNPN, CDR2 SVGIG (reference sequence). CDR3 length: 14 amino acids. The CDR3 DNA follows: TGTGCCTGGAGTCCCCCTCGACTAGCGGAAAAGCAGTTCTTC. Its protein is CAWSPPRLAEKQFF.

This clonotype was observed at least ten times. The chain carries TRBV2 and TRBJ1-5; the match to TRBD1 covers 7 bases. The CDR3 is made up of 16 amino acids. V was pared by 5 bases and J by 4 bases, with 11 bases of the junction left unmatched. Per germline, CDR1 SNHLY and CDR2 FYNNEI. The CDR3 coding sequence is TGTGCCAGCAGTAAAGACAGGGTGGGGGCTAATCAGCCCCAGCATTTT. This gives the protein CASSKDRVGANQPQHF.

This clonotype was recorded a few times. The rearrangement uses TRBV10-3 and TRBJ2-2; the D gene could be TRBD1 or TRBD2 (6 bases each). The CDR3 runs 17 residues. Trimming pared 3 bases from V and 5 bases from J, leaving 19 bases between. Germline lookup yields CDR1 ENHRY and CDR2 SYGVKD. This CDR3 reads CAISDPSGGTSTGELFF. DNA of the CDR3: TGTGCCATCAGTGACCCATCAGGCGGGACAAGTACCGGGGAGCTGTTTTTT.

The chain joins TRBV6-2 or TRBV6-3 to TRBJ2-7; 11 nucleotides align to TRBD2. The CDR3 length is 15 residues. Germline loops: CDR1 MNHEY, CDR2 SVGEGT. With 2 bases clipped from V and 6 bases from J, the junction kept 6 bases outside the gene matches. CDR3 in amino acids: CASSYLLAGVGEQYF. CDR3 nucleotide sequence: TGTGCCAGCAGTTACCTACTAGCGGGAGTGGGCGAGCAGTACTTC.

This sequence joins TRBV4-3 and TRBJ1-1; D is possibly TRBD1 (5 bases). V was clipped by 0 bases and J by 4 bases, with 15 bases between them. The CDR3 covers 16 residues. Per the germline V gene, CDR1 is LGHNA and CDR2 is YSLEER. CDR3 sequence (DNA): TGCGCCAGCAGCCAAGATACCCAGGGAGGCGGCACTGAAGCTTTCTTT. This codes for CASSQDTQGGGTEAFF.

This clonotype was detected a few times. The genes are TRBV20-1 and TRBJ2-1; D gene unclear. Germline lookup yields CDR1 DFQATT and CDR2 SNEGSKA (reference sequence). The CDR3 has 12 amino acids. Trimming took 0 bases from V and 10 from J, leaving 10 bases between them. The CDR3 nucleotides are TGCAGTGCTAGAGATGTTTCGCGGGAGCAGTTCTTC. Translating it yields CSARDVSREQFF.

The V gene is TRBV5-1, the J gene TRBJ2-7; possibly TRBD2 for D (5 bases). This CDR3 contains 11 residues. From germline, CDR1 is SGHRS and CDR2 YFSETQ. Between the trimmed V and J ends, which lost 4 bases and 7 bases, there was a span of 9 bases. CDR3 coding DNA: TGCGCCAGCAGCACCGGGGTGGAGCAGTACTTC. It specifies CASSTGVEQYF.

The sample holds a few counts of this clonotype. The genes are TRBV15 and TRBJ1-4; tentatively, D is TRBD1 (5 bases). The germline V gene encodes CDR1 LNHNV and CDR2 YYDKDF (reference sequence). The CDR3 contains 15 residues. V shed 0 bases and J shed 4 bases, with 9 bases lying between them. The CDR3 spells CATSRDQGVNEKLFF. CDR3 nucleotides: TGTGCCACCAGCAGAGATCAGGGCGTTAATGAAAAACTGTTTTTT. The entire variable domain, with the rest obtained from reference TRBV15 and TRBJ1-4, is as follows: DAMVIQNPRYQVTQFGKPVTLSCSQTLNHNVMYWYQQKSSQAPKLLFHYYDKDFNNEADTPDNFQSRRPNTSFCFLDIRSPGLGDTAMYLCATSRDQGVNEKLFFGSGTQLSVL.

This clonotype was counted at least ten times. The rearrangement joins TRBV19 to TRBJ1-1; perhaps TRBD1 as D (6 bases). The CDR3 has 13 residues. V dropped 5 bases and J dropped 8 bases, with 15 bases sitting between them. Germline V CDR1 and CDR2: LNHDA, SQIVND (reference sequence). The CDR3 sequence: CASSQSRGGEAFF. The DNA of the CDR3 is TGTGCCAGTAGTCAGTCCCGAGGGGGAGAAGCTTTCTTT.

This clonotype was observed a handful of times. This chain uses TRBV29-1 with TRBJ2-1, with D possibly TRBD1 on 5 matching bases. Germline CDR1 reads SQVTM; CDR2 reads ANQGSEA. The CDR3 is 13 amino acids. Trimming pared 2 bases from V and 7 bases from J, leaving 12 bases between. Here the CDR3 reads CSVERQNENEQFF. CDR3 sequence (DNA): TGCAGCGTTGAAAGACAGAACGAAAATGAGCAGTTCTTC.

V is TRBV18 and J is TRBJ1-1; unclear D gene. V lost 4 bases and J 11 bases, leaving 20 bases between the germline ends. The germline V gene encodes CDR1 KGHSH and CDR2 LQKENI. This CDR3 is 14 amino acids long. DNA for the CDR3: TGTGCCAGCTCACTCGCCCGGGGAGTGAGGGCGGCTTTCTTT. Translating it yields CASSLARGVRAAFF.

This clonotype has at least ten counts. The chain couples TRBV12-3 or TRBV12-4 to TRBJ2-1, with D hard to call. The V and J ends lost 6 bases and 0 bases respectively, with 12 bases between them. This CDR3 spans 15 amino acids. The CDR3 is CASRSYSSSYNEQFF. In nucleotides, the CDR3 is TGTGCCAGCAGATCCTATAGTAGCTCCTACAATGAGCAGTTCTTC.

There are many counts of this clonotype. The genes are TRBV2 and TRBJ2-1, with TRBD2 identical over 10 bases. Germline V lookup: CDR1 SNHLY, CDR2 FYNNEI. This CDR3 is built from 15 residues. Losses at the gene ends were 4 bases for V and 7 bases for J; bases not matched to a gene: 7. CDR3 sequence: CASSVAGGPRNEQFF. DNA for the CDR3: TGTGCCAGCAGTGTAGCGGGAGGACCGAGGAATGAGCAGTTCTTC.

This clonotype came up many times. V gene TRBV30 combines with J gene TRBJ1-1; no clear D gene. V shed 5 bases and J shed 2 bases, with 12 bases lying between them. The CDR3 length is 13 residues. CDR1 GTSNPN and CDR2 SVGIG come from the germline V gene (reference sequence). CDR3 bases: TGTGCCTGGTATACCGCGGGCAACACTGAAGCTTTCTTT. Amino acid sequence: CAWYTAGNTEAFF.

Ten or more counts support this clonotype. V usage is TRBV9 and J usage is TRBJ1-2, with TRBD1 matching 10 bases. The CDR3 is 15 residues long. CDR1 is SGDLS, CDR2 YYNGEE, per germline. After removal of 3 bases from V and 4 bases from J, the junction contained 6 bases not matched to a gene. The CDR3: CASSATGQGTYGYTF. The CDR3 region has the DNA TGTGCCAGCAGCGCGACGGGACAGGGGACCTATGGCTACACCTTC.

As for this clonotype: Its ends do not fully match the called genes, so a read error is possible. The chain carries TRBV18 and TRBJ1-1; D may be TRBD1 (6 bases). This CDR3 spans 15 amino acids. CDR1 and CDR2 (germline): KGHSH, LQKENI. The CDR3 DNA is TGTGGCAGCTCACAAGACAGGACCTCGAACACTGAAGCTTTCTTT. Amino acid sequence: CGSSQDRTSNTEAFF. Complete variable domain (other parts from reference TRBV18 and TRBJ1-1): NAGVMQNPRHLVRRRGQEARLRCSPMKGHSHVYWYRQLPEEGLKFMVYLQKENIIDESGMPKERFSAEFPKEGPSILRIQQVVRGDSAAYFCGSSQDRTSNTEAFFGQGTRLTVV.

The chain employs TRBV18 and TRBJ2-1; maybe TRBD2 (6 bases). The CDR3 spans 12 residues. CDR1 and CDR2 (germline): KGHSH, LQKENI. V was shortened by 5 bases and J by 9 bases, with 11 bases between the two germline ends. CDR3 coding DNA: TGTGCCAGCTCAGGGGCCGGGGGTGAGCAGTTCTTC. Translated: CASSGAGGEQFF.

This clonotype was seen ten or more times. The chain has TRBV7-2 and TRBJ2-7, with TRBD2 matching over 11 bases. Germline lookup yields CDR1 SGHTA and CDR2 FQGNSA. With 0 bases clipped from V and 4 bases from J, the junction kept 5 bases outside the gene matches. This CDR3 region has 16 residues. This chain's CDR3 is CASSLAGASGRYEQYF. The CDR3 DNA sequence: TGTGCCAGCAGCTTAGCGGGAGCTAGCGGGAGGTACGAGCAGTACTTC.

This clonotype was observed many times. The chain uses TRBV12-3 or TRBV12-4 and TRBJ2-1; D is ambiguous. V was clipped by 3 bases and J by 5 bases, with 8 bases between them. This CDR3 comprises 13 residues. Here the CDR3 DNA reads TGTGCCAGCAGTTTCCGCAGCAACAATGAGCAGTTCTTC. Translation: CASSFRSNNEQFF.

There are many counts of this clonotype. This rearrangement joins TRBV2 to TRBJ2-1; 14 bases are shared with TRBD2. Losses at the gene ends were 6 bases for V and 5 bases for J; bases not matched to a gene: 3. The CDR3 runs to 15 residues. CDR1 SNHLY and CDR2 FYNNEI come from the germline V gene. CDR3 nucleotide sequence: TGTGCCAGCAGAAAGACTAGCGGGAGGGACAATGAGCAGTTCTTC. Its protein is CASRKTSGRDNEQFF.

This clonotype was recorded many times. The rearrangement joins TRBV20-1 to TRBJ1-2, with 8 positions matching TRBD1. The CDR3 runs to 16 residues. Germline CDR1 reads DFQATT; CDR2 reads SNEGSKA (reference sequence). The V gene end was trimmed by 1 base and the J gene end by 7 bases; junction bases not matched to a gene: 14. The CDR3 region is CSARVGGTGYTSGYTF. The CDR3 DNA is TGCAGTGCTAGAGTTGGGGGGACAGGCTACACTAGTGGCTACACCTTC.

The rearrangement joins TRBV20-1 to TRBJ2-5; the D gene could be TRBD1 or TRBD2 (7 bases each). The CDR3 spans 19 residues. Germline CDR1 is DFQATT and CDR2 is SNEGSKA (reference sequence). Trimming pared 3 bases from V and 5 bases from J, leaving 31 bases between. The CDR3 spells CSARAKGQARESMSETQYF. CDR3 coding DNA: TGCAGTGCTAGGGCCAAAGGACAGGCGCGGGAGTCCATGAGCGAGACCCAGTACTTC.